The 12 T cell receptor beta chains given below trace back to one sample, sequenced in a study of shared clonotypes between healthy human individuals (dated by TCRdb to 2020 to 2022). The method behind the library was the immunoSEQ multiplex PCR assay. This immuneACCESS table, as held by TCRdb, lists in-frame sequences with V and J called but not all clones. Of the missing ones, under half trace to an unresolved V gene in checked studies; the others have no known cause. The sample table contains under 2,500,000 clones; only one count was recorded for roughly 95% of them. The top ten clones comprise roughly 0.13% of the sample. What was sequenced was naive CD4+ T cells sorted from blood. Sample cell subset or site, as interpreted from the label and publication: CD45RA+ positively selected. These receptors all come from a man younger than 35 in good health.

V gene TRBV11-2 combines with J gene TRBJ2-1, with 11 bases lining up with TRBD2. Trimming took 5 bases from V and 10 from J; bases not matched to a gene: 7. Germline CDR1 and CDR2: SGHAT and FQNNGV. CDR3 size: 14 residues. The CDR3 spells CASSTGTSGTEQFF. CDR3 in DNA: TGTGCCAGCAGCACAGGGACTAGCGGTACAGAGCAGTTCTTC. Supplemented by reference TRBV11-2 and TRBJ2-1, the full variable domain reads EAGVAQSPRYKIIEKRQSVAFWCNPISGHATLYWYQQILGQGPKLLIQFQNNGVVDDSQLPKDRFSAERLKGVDSTLKIQPAKLEDSAVYLCASSTGTSGTEQFFGPGTRLTVL.

J is TRBJ1-1 and V is TRBV30; D gene uncertain. CDR1 and CDR2 (germline): GTSNPN, SVGIG (reference sequence). The CDR3 consists of 13 residues. Trimming cost V 1 base and J 5 bases, with 11 bases left between them. The CDR3 region is CAWSAGPRTEAFF. The CDR3 DNA sequence: TGTGCCTGGAGTGCGGGCCCGAGGACTGAAGCTTTCTTT.

This clone appeared a single time. This chain links TRBV30 with TRBJ2-1, with 10 bases that match TRBD2. Germline trimming cut 5 bases from V and 1 base from J; bases unmatched to any gene: 11. Germline CDR1 is GTSNPN and CDR2 is SVGIG (reference sequence). The CDR3 spans 17 residues. CDR3 DNA: TGTGCCTGGGTTCCCTCACTAGCGGGGTTATCCTACAATGAGCAGTTCTTC. Translation gives CAWVPSLAGLSYNEQFF.

The chain employs TRBV5-6 and TRBJ1-2; possible D gene TRBD1, 6 bases. Trimming pared 3 bases from V and 8 bases from J, leaving 14 bases between. The germline CDR1 and CDR2 sequences are SGHDT and YYEEEE. CDR3 length equals 13 residues. CDR3 in amino acids: CASSSKGGGGYTF. The CDR3 region has the DNA TGTGCCAGCAGCTCCAAGGGGGGCGGCGGCTACACCTTC.

This clone was found once. The sample has other DNA sequences that encode this CDR3 too. The genes are TRBV18 and TRBJ1-6, with D unclear. This CDR3 has 15 residues. Trimming pared 1 base from V and 7 bases from J, leaving 11 bases between. The V gene's germline CDR1 is KGHSH and CDR2 LQKENI. CDR3 protein: CASSPQRVPNSPLHF. In DNA form, the CDR3 reads TGTGCCAGCTCACCACAAAGGGTCCCGAATTCACCCCTCCACTTT.

The rearrangement uses TRBV19 and TRBJ1-5; 9 bases match TRBD1. This CDR3 is built from 15 residues. J gave up 0 bases and V 5 bases, and 2 bases lay outside the gene matches. Germline lookup yields CDR1 LNHDA and CDR2 SQIVND (reference sequence). CDR3 residues: CASSLGQGSNQPQHF. The CDR3 DNA reads as TGTGCCAGTAGTCTGGGACAGGGTAGCAATCAGCCCCAGCATTTT. Full variable domain (remainder filled in from reference TRBV19 and TRBJ1-5): DGGITQSPKYLFRKEGQNVTLSCEQNLNHDAMYWYRQDPGQGLRLIYYSQIVNDFQKGDIAEGYSVSREKKESFPLTVTSAQKNPTAFYLCASSLGQGSNQPQHFGDGTRLSIL.

The chain recombines TRBV2 with TRBJ2-6; unclear D gene. Germline V gene sequence: CDR1 SNHLY, CDR2 FYNNEI. This CDR3 has 15 residues. V lost 7 bases, J lost 0 bases, and 10 bases lay in between. CDR3 sequence: CASTPLSSGANVLTF. Written as DNA, the CDR3 is TGTGCCAGCACCCCGCTGAGCTCTGGGGCCAACGTCCTGACTTTC.

V and J are TRBV6-1 and TRBJ1-2; no reliable D call. V lost 1 base and J lost 5, with 11 bases in between. The length of the CDR3 is 14 residues. Germline V gene lookup returns CDR1 MNHNS and CDR2 SASEGT. The CDR3 bases are TGTGCCAGCAGTGAAGATCGGACTTGGTATGGCTACACCTTC. It specifies CASSEDRTWYGYTF.

J is TRBJ1-4 and V is TRBV30; 9 positions agree with TRBD1. The length of the CDR3 is 14 residues. Unmatched junction bases numbered 4, after V lost 3 bases and J lost 5 bases. Germline assignment: CDR1 GTSNPN and CDR2 SVGIG (reference sequence). Here the CDR3 DNA reads TGTGCCTGGAGATACGGACAGGGGAATGAAAAACTGTTTTTT. It encodes CAWRYGQGNEKLFF.

The chain links TRBV7-2 to TRBJ2-7; the D call may be TRBD1 or TRBD2 (5 bases each). V gave up 5 bases and J gave up 2 bases, with 13 bases separating them. CDR3 length: 14 amino acids. Germline V lookup: CDR1 SGHTA, CDR2 FQGNSA. The CDR3 here is CASSPLLGAYEQYF. The CDR3 DNA is TGTGCCAGCAGCCCTTTACTGGGGGCCTACGAGCAGTACTTC.

The chain joins TRBV28 to TRBJ2-7, with 7 bases lining up with TRBD1. V lost 7 bases to trimming and J lost 7 bases; unmatched junction nucleotides: 13. CDR3 length equals 14 residues. Germline V gene data show CDR1 as MDHEN and CDR2 as SYDVKM. The CDR3 loop reads CASIRTGPSGEQYF. DNA of the CDR3: TGTGCCAGCATCCGGACAGGACCGTCGGGGGAGCAGTACTTC.

This clone appeared once. This chain connects TRBV10-3 to TRBJ2-7; possible D gene TRBD2, 6 bases. Germline V gives CDR1 ENHRY, CDR2 SYGVKD. This CDR3 contains 14 residues. V was cut by 6 bases and J by 4 bases, with 16 bases left in between. The CDR3 DNA reads as TGTGCCATCAGGCACGGGACTGATCTTTACGAGCAGTACTTC. It specifies CAIRHGTDLYEQYF.